What follows are 32 T cell receptor beta chains derived from one specimen sequenced in a study of blood T cell repertoires in COVID-19. Generated by immunoSEQ multiplex PCR, the TCRdb table keeps only in-frame clones and is missing some. The sample lists 350,000 to 450,000 clones; around 84% were seen once. The sample taken for sequencing was peripheral blood. These receptor sequences come from a human donor in a cohort sampled during active COVID-19.

The V gene is TRBV7-3, the J gene TRBJ2-1; TRBD2 matches 14 bases. CDR3 length: 15 amino acids. The J segment lost 0 bases and the V segment lost 8 bases, leaving 0 bases of the junction unmatched. The V gene's germline CDR1 is SGHTA and CDR2 FQGTGA. The CDR3 protein is CASGTSGSSYNEQFF. In nucleotides, the CDR3 is TGTGCCAGCGGGACTAGCGGGAGCTCCTACAATGAGCAGTTCTTC.

The chain is built from TRBV5-1 and TRBJ2-1; D possibly corresponds to TRBD2 (7 bases). V shed 0 bases and J shed 5 bases, with 18 bases lying between them. CDR1 is SGHRS, CDR2 YFSETQ, per germline. This CDR3 comprises 17 residues. In DNA form, the CDR3 reads TGCGCCAGCAGCTTGGCCGGGGGGACACCTACCCACAATGAGCAGTTCTTC. Protein sequence: CASSLAGGTPTHNEQFF.

V and J are TRBV19 and TRBJ2-2; no firm D call. CDR1 and CDR2 from the germline V gene are LNHDA and SQIVND (reference sequence). Trimming cost V 5 bases and J 4 bases, with 11 bases left between them. This CDR3 comprises 14 residues. CDR3 sequence reads: CASSVQVSTGELFF. In DNA, the CDR3 is TGTGCCAGTAGTGTCCAGGTTAGCACCGGGGAGCTGTTTTTT.

This clone was observed a handful of times. Other DNA sequences in the same sample also yield this CDR3. The chain recombines TRBV19 with TRBJ2-1; 7 bases agree with TRBD1. The V and J ends lost 8 bases and 3 bases, in that order; junction bases with no gene match: 1. Germline values: CDR1 LNHDA, CDR2 SQIVND (reference sequence). CDR3 length: 12 amino acids. CDR3 DNA: TGTGCCAGTCGACAGGGCTACAATGAGCAGTTCTTC. Residues: CASRQGYNEQFF.

The chain links TRBV11-2 to TRBJ2-1, with D maybe TRBD2 (6 bases). The germline gives CDR1 SGHAT, CDR2 FQNNGV. V was trimmed by 3 bases and J by 3 bases, leaving 18 bases between them. CDR3 size: 17 residues. The CDR3 bases are TGTGCCAGCAGCTTTCAAGCGGGTCCCATTGGCTACAATGAGCAGTTCTTC. Protein product: CASSFQAGPIGYNEQFF.

The chain uses TRBV3-1 (or the pseudogene TRBV3-2) and TRBJ2-2, with 8 positions matching TRBD2. The germline CDR1 and CDR2 sequences are LGHDT and YNNKEL (reference sequence). The J segment lost 2 bases and the V segment lost 3 bases, leaving 5 bases of the junction unmatched. The CDR3 is 16 amino acids. CDR3 protein: CASSQGLVTNTGELFF. The CDR3 DNA reads as TGTGCCAGCAGCCAGGGACTAGTAACAAACACCGGGGAGCTGTTTTTT.

This clone was seen only once. This chain links TRBV5-5 with TRBJ2-3; 9 bases are shared with TRBD1. Unmatched junction bases numbered 3, after V lost 0 bases and J lost 4 bases. The germline gives CDR1 SGHKS, CDR2 YYEKEE (reference sequence). This CDR3 comprises 15 residues. CDR3 residues: CASSLEGTGPDTQYF. Here the CDR3 DNA reads TGTGCCAGCAGCTTGGAGGGGACAGGGCCAGATACGCAGTATTTT. Looking up the rest from reference TRBV5-5 and TRBJ2-3 gives the full variable domain: DAGVTQSPTHLIKTRGQQVTLRCSPISGHKSVSWYQQVLGQGPQFIFQYYEKEERGRGNFPDRFSARQFPNYSSELNVNALLLGDSALYLCASSLEGTGPDTQYFGPGTRLTVL.

The chain is built from TRBV9 and TRBJ1-4; the match to TRBD1 covers 9 bases. V lost 3 bases and J lost 4; bases outside the gene matches: 4. Germline V gene data show CDR1 as SGDLS and CDR2 as YYNGEE. The CDR3 consists of 15 residues. CDR3 nucleotides: TGTGCCAGCAGCGCTGACAGGGGGGATAATGAAAAACTGTTTTTT. Its translation: CASSADRGDNEKLFF. Looking up the rest from reference TRBV9 and TRBJ1-4 gives the full variable domain: DSGVTQTPKHLITATGQRVTLRCSPRSGDLSVYWYQQSLDQGLQFLIQYYNGEERAKGNILERFSAQQFPDLHSELNLSSLELGDSALYFCASSADRGDNEKLFFGSGTQLSVL.

The gene calls are TRBV7-7 and TRBJ2-3, with TRBD2 matching 13 bases. J gave up 7 bases and V 5 bases, and 6 bases lay outside the gene matches. The germline gives CDR1 SSHAT, CDR2 FNYEAQ (reference sequence). The CDR3 totals 15 residues. CDR3 in amino acids: CASSPGTSGTNTQYF. DNA of the CDR3: TGTGCCAGCAGCCCAGGGACTAGCGGGACCAATACGCAGTATTTT.

This clone has a single count. The V call is TRBV19, the J call TRBJ1-3; 9 bases are shared with TRBD1. Germline V gene sequence: CDR1 LNHDA, CDR2 SQIVND (reference sequence). V shed 11 bases, J shed 4 bases, and the junction held 9 bases outside the gene matches. The CDR3 totals 14 residues. The CDR3 reads CAAQGASSGNTIYF. CDR3 DNA sequence: TGTGCCGCACAGGGGGCGAGCTCCGGAAACACCATATATTTT.

V usage is TRBV19 and J usage is TRBJ2-1; TRBD2 matches at 9 bases. There are 18 residues in the CDR3. Looked up from germline, CDR1 is LNHDA and CDR2 is SQIVND (reference sequence). V lost 4 bases to trimming and J lost 1 base; unmatched junction nucleotides: 11. CDR3 in DNA: TGTGCCAGTAGTACAACCCATAGCGGGAGTTTGTCCTACAATGAGCAGTTCTTC. It encodes CASSTTHSGSLSYNEQFF.

The rearrangement joins TRBV7-2 to TRBJ2-1; 8 bases line up with TRBD2. The CDR3 consists of 16 residues. The V gene's germline CDR1 is SGHTA and CDR2 FQGNSA. The junction had 11 bases not matched to a gene; V was cut back by 5 bases and J by 5 bases. CDR3 sequence reads: CASSRRGLAGNNEQFF. In DNA, the CDR3 is TGTGCCAGCAGCAGAAGAGGACTAGCTGGAAACAATGAGCAGTTCTTC. The full variable domain, with the rest looked up from reference TRBV7-2 and TRBJ2-1, is GAGVSQSPSNKVTEKGKDVELRCDPISGHTALYWYRQSLGQGLEFLIYFQGNSAPDKSGLPSDRFSAERTGGSVSTLTIQRTQQEDSAVYLCASSRRGLAGNNEQFFGPGTRLTVL.

This chain links TRBV5-1 with TRBJ2-7; tentative D call: TRBD2 (6 bases). This CDR3 contains 16 residues. V was trimmed by 0 bases and J by 2 bases, leaving 15 bases between them. The germline V gene has CDR1 SGHRS and CDR2 YFSETQ. The CDR3 is CASSLGRPGVTYEQYF. In DNA, the CDR3 is TGCGCCAGCAGCTTGGGTCGGCCGGGGGTGACCTACGAGCAGTACTTC. The full variable domain, rest sourced from reference TRBV5-1 and TRBJ2-7, is KAGVTQTPRYLIKTRGQQVTLSCSPISGHRSVSWYQQTPGQGLQFLFEYFSETQRNKGNFPGRFSGRQFSNSRSEMNVSTLELGDSALYLCASSLGRPGVTYEQYFGPGTRLTVT.

The V and J genes are TRBV30 and TRBJ1-2; no firm D call. The germline gives CDR1 GTSNPN, CDR2 SVGIG (reference sequence). CDR3 length: 13 residues. The V and J ends lost 8 bases and 4 bases respectively, with 17 bases between them. In nucleotides, the CDR3 is TGTGCCCTCGGGAGGGAACCACTCTATGGCTACACCTTC. It yields the protein CALGREPLYGYTF.

The rearrangement joins TRBV5-5 to TRBJ1-1; 8 bases line up with TRBD1. Germline CDR1 is SGHKS and CDR2 is YYEKEE (reference sequence). CDR3 size: 17 residues. V lost 0 bases and J lost 0; bases outside the gene matches: 7. The CDR3 nucleotides are TGTGCCAGCAGCTTGGCGGGCAGGGGGCTTCTGAACACTGAAGCTTTCTTT. Encoded protein: CASSLAGRGLLNTEAFF.

The chain carries TRBV4-2 and TRBJ1-3, with 11 bases lining up with TRBD1. The CDR3 sequence is 20 residues long. The V and J ends lost 0 bases and 2 bases, in that order; junction bases with no gene match: 12. In germline, CDR1 is LGHNA, CDR2 YNFKEQ. The chain's CDR3 is CASSQEPRTGQGVPGNTIYF. Written as DNA, the CDR3 is TGTGCCAGCAGCCAAGAGCCGCGGACGGGACAGGGGGTACCTGGAAACACCATATATTTT.

The chain couples TRBV30 to TRBJ1-2; 10 bases line up with TRBD1. This CDR3 has 13 residues. Germline V gene sequence: CDR1 GTSNPN, CDR2 SVGIG (reference sequence). V was clipped by 3 bases and J by 8 bases; unmatched bases: 6. The CDR3 protein is CAWRQTGGAGYTF. DNA for the CDR3: TGTGCCTGGAGGCAGACAGGGGGCGCAGGCTACACCTTC.

This chain uses TRBV2 with TRBJ1-2, with D possibly matching TRBD1 (5 bases). V gave up 1 base and J gave up 9 bases, with 9 bases separating them. Germline V gene lookup returns CDR1 SNHLY and CDR2 FYNNEI. The CDR3 loop spans 12 amino acids. The CDR3 DNA sequence: TGTGCCAGCAGTGAAGGGGGGGATCGCTACACCTTC. Protein: CASSEGGDRYTF.

V and J are TRBV19 and TRBJ1-4; 8 positions agree with TRBD1. There are 13 residues in the CDR3. Germline-derived CDR1 and CDR2 are LNHDA and SQIVND (reference sequence). After removal of 8 bases from V and 7 bases from J, the junction contained 6 bases not matched to a gene. CDR3 nucleotides: TGTGCCAGTTGCGGGACAGGTACTGAAAAACTGTTTTTT. Encoded protein: CASCGTGTEKLFF.

V and J are TRBV27 and TRBJ1-6; 7 bases agree with TRBD1. This CDR3 region has 14 residues. Looked up from germline, CDR1 is MNHEY and CDR2 is SMNVEV (reference sequence). The J segment lost 7 bases and the V segment lost 8 bases, leaving 8 bases of the junction unmatched. CDR3 residues: CASAFRGENSPLHF. The CDR3 nucleotides are TGTGCCAGCGCATTCAGGGGGGAAAATTCACCCCTCCACTTT.

The chain's CDR3 is CASSLGDSEQFF. CDR3 nucleotide sequence: TGTGCCAGCAGTTTAGGGGACAGCGAGCAGTTCTTC. This sequence joins TRBV12-3 or TRBV12-4 and TRBJ2-1; 7 bases match TRBD1. V shed 1 base and J 10 bases; nucleotides not matched to a gene: 1. CDR3 length: 12 amino acids.

The chain couples TRBV19 to TRBJ2-1, with D perhaps matching TRBD1 (5 bases). Germline CDR1 is LNHDA and CDR2 is SQIVND (reference sequence). The CDR3 sequence is 17 residues long. Trimming pared 3 bases from V and 5 bases from J, leaving 20 bases between. The chain's CDR3 is CASSIGPGQAPHNEQFF. CDR3 bases: TGTGCCAGTAGTATCGGCCCCGGACAAGCCCCACACAATGAGCAGTTCTTC.

This clone was found once. This chain uses TRBV7-9 with TRBJ1-4; D is unclear. The CDR3 extends over 13 amino acids. Germline CDR1 and CDR2: SEHNR and FQNEAQ (reference sequence). Trimming cost V 6 bases and J 7 bases, with 12 bases left between them. In DNA form, the CDR3 reads TGTGCCAGCAGAAGTGGGCGGGGTGAAAAACTGTTTTTT. Protein product: CASRSGRGEKLFF.

V gene TRBV18 combines with J gene TRBJ1-5; a possible D gene is TRBD1 (5 bases). V lost 6 bases, J lost 4 bases, and 13 bases lay in between. This CDR3 has 14 residues. Looked up from germline, CDR1 is KGHSH and CDR2 is LQKENI. The CDR3 loop reads CASSRGTENQPQHF. In DNA form, the CDR3 reads TGTGCCAGCTCCCGAGGGACTGAGAATCAGCCCCAGCATTTT.

This clone was seen a handful of times. The chain employs TRBV4-1 and TRBJ2-7; 9 positions match TRBD1. CDR1 and CDR2 (germline): MGHRA, YSYEKL. V gave up 7 bases and J gave up 1 base; unmatched junction bases: 8. The CDR3 length is 15 residues. The CDR3 loop is CASTQEQGASYEQYF. The CDR3 DNA sequence: TGCGCCAGCACCCAGGAACAGGGGGCGTCCTACGAGCAGTACTTC.

V is TRBV28 and J is TRBJ2-3; 7 positions agree with TRBD1. The CDR3 loop spans 15 amino acids. Germline lookup yields CDR1 MDHEN and CDR2 SYDVKM. Unmatched junction bases numbered 14, after V lost 5 bases and J lost 9 bases. The CDR3 nucleotides are TGTGCCAGCAGTAGCCGGGACAGCAGCCGGTGGACGCAGTATTTT. Its translation: CASSSRDSSRWTQYF.

As concerns this clone: The sample contains more than one DNA sequence encoding this CDR3. The CDR3 is CASSLAGGYTEAFF. In nucleotides, the CDR3 is TGCGCCAGCAGCTTGGCAGGGGGATACACTGAAGCTTTCTTT. The J gene is TRBJ1-1, the V gene TRBV5-1; 7 bases agree with TRBD1. Germline assignment: CDR1 SGHRS and CDR2 YFSETQ. V lost 0 bases to trimming and J lost 3 bases; unmatched junction nucleotides: 2. The length of the CDR3 is 14 residues.

This chain uses TRBV7-9 with TRBJ1-5, with a tentative D call TRBD1 (5 bases). This CDR3 is built from 16 residues. Germline V CDR1 and CDR2: SEHNR, FQNEAQ (reference sequence). V lost 1 base, J lost 2 bases, and 12 bases lay in between. CDR3 bases: TGTGCCAGCAGCTTAGTGGGCGACAGCCGCAATCAGCCCCAGCATTTT. Translating gives CASSLVGDSRNQPQHF.

V is TRBV5-1 and J is TRBJ1-3; TRBD1 matches 9 bases. After removal of 1 base from V and 3 bases from J, the junction contained 2 bases not matched to a gene. The CDR3 spans 15 residues. From germline, CDR1 is SGHRS and CDR2 YFSETQ. The CDR3 nucleotides read TGCGCCAGCAGCTTGACAGGGGGCAATGGAAACACCATATATTTT. Its protein product is CASSLTGGNGNTIYF. Using reference TRBV5-1 and TRBJ1-3 for the parts outside the CDR3, the full variable domain is KAGVTQTPRYLIKTRGQQVTLSCSPISGHRSVSWYQQTPGQGLQFLFEYFSETQRNKGNFPGRFSGRQFSNSRSEMNVSTLELGDSALYLCASSLTGGNGNTIYFGEGSWLTVV.

V usage is TRBV18 and J usage is TRBJ1-1; tentative D call: TRBD1 (6 bases). Germline lookup yields CDR1 KGHSH and CDR2 LQKENI. Trimming took 1 base from V and 1 from J, leaving 13 bases between them. The CDR3 covers 16 residues. The CDR3 is CASSPRVGAPNTEAFF. In DNA, the CDR3 is TGTGCCAGCTCACCACGGGTGGGGGCCCCGAACACTGAAGCTTTCTTT.

This chain joins TRBV29-1 and TRBJ1-2; TRBD1 matches at 12 bases. CDR3 size: 17 residues. V lost 5 bases to trimming and J lost 4 bases; unmatched junction nucleotides: 14. CDR1 SQVTM and CDR2 ANQGSEA come from the germline V gene. The CDR3 loop reads CSVQRSGQGAQGYGYTF. Here the CDR3 DNA reads TGCAGCGTTCAACGTTCGGGACAGGGGGCGCAGGGCTATGGCTACACCTTC.

The gene calls are TRBV10-3 and TRBJ2-3, with 12 bases identical to TRBD2. The germline V gene has CDR1 ENHRY and CDR2 SYGVKD. The CDR3 consists of 16 residues. Trimming at V came to 2 bases and at J to 6 bases, leaving 6 bases not matched to a gene. The CDR3 region is CAISEGLAGRGDTQYF. CDR3 DNA sequence: TGTGCCATCAGTGAGGGACTAGCGGGAAGGGGCGATACGCAGTATTTT.